A single sample gave rise to the 5 T cell receptor beta chains below, sequenced in a study of spatial heterogeneity in lung cancer. The time point denotes: sample taken at primary tumor resection. Unsorted tumor, nontumor lung tissue or cryopreserved PBMC supplied the whole RNA. Via MiXCR, TCRdb re-called the 5' RACE reads, giving one row per CDR3 protein. The top ten clones hold over 25% of a sample with roughly 39,000 distinct CDR3 sequences, 6.5% to 9% of them seen once. The material sequenced was PBMCs, taken at surgery. Receptors were obtained from a male donor with early-stage non-small cell lung cancer.

This clonotype showed up many times. V gene TRBV5-1 combines with J gene TRBJ1-2; 9 positions agree with TRBD1. Unmatched junction bases numbered 6, after V lost 5 bases and J lost 4 bases. CDR1 is SGHRS, CDR2 YFSETQ, per germline. The CDR3 totals 14 residues. CDR3 sequence reads: CASRAMGQGYGYTF. CDR3 in DNA: TGCGCCAGCAGGGCGATGGGACAGGGCTATGGCTACACCTTC. Variable domain in full (rest from reference TRBV5-1 and TRBJ1-2): KAGVTQTPRYLIKTRGQQVTLSCSPISGHRSVSWYQQTPGQGLQFLFEYFSETQRNKGNFPGRFSGRQFSNSRSEMNVSTLELGDSALYLCASRAMGQGYGYTFGSGTRLTVV.

This clonotype was counted many times. This sequence joins TRBV7-9 and TRBJ2-7; D remains ambiguous. Trimming left V 2 bases short and J 5 bases short, with 10 bases between. Germline lookup yields CDR1 SEHNR and CDR2 FQNEAQ (reference sequence). CDR3 size: 13 residues. The DNA for the CDR3 is TGTGCCAGCAGCTTATTCCGGACCCACGAGCAGTACTTC. This gives the protein CASSLFRTHEQYF.

This clonotype has ten or more counts. The chain has TRBV27 and TRBJ2-2; 7 nucleotides agree with TRBD2. CDR1 and CDR2 (germline): MNHEY, SMNVEV (reference sequence). V shed 6 bases, J shed 7 bases, and the junction held 5 bases outside the gene matches. The CDR3 spans 13 residues. DNA for the CDR3: TGTGCCAGCAGCAAGCGGGACTTCGGGGAGCTGTTTTTT. Amino acids: CASSKRDFGELFF.

The chain has TRBV7-2 and TRBJ2-7, with 7 bases matching TRBD1. Germline CDR1 reads SGHTA; CDR2 reads FQGNSA. CDR3 length: 15 amino acids. Trimming took 5 bases from V and 0 from J; bases not matched to a gene: 7. The CDR3 here is CASSITGVGSYEQYV. The CDR3 DNA sequence: TGTGCCAGCAGCATAACAGGGGTTGGCTCCTACGAGCAGTACGTC.

There are a few counts of this clonotype. The rearrangement joins TRBV6-2 or TRBV6-3 to TRBJ2-5; D is undetermined. From germline, CDR1 is MNHEY and CDR2 SVGEGT. The V end was cut by 0 bases, the J end by 1 base, with 3 bases between. The CDR3 loop spans 13 amino acids. The CDR3 DNA follows: TGTGCCAGCAGTTACTCGGCCCAAGAGACCCAGTACTTC. Translation gives CASSYSAQETQYF.